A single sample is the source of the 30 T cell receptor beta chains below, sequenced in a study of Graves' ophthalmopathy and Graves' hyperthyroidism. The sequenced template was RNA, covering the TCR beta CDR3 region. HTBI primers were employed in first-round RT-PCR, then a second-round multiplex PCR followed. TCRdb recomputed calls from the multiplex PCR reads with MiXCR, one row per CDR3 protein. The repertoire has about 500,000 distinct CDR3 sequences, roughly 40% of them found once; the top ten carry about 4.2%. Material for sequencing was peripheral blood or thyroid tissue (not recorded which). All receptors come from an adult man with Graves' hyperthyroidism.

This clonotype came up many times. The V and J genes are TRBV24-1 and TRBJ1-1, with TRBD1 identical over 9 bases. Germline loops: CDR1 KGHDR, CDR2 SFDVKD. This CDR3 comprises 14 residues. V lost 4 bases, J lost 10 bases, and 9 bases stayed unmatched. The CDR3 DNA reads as TGTGCCACCAGTGACAGGGAGGACAGGGGCCGAGCTTTCTTT. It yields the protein CATSDREDRGRAFF.

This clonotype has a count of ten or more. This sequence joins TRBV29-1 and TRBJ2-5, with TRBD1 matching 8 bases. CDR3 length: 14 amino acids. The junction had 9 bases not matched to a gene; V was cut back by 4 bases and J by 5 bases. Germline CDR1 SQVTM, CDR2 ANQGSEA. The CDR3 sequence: CSVALSRGQETQYF. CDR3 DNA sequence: TGCAGCGTTGCGCTTTCCAGGGGGCAGGAGACCCAGTACTTC.

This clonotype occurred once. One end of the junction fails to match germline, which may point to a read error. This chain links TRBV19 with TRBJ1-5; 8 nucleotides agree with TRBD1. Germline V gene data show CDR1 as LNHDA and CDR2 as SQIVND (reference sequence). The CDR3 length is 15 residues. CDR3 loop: CAGSPTGAGNQPQHF. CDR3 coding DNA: TGTGCCGGTAGCCCGACAGGGGCGGGCAATCAGCCCCAGCATTTT.

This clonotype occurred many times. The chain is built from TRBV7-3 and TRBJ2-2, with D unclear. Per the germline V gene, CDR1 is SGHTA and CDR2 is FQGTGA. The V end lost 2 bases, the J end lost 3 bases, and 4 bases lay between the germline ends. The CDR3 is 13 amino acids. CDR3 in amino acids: CASSLRDTGELFF. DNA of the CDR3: TGTGCCAGCAGCTTACGTGACACCGGGGAGCTGTTTTTT.

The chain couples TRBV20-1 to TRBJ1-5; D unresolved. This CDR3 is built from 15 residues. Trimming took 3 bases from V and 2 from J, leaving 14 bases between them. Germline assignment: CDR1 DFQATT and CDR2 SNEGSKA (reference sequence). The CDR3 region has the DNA TGCAGTGCTAGTGGTTTTATGGCCGGCAATCAGCCCCAGCATTTT. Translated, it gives CSASGFMAGNQPQHF.

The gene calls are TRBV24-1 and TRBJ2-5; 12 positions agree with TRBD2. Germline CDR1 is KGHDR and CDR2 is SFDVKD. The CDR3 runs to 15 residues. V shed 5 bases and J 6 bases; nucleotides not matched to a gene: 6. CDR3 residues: CATSALAGGPKTQYF. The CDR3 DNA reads TGTGCCACCAGTGCCCTAGCGGGAGGGCCCAAGACCCAGTACTTC.

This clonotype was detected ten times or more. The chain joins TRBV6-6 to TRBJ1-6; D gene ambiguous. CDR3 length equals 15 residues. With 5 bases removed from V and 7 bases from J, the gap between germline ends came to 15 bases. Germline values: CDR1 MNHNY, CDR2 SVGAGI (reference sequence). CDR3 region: CASSPTPSENSPLHF. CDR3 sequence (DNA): TGTGCCAGCAGTCCCACGCCCTCTGAGAATTCACCCCTCCACTTT.

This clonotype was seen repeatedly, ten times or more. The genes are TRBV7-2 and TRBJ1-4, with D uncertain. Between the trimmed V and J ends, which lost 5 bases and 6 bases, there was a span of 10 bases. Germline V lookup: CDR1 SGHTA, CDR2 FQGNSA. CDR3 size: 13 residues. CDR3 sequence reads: CASSLSLDEKLFF. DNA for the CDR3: TGTGCCAGCAGCCTAAGCTTGGATGAAAAACTGTTTTTT.

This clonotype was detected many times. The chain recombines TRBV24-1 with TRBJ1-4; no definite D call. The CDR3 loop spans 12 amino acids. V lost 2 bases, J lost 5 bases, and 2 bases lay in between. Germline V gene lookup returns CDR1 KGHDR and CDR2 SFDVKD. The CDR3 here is CATSDSNEKLFF. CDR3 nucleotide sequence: TGTGCCACCAGTGATTCAAATGAAAAACTGTTTTTT.

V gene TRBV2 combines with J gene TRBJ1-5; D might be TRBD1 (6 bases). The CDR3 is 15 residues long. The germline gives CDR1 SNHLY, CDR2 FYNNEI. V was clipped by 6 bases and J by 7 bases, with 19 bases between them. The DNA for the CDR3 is TGTGCCAGCAGACCACTTGGGGGGGGCTGGCAGCCCCAGCATTTT. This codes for CASRPLGGGWQPQHF.

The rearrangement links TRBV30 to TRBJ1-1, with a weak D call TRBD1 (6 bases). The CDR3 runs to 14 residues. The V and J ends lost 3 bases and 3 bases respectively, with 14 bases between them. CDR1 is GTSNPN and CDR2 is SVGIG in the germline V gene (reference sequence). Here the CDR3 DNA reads TGTGCCTGGAGCCTAGGACAGTGGGACACTGAAGCTTTCTTT. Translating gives CAWSLGQWDTEAFF.

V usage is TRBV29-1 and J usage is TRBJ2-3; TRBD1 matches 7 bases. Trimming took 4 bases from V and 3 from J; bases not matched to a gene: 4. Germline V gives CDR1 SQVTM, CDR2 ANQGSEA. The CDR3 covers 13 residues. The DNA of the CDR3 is TGCAGCGTTGGCCCAGGGGGTACAGATACGCAGTATTTT. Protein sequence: CSVGPGGTDTQYF.

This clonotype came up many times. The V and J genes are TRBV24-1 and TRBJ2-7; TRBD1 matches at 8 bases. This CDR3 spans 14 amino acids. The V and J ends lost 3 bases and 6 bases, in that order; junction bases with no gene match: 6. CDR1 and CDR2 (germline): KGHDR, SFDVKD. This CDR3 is CATSDGTGSLEQYF. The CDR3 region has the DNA TGTGCCACCAGTGATGGGACAGGATCCCTCGAGCAGTACTTC.

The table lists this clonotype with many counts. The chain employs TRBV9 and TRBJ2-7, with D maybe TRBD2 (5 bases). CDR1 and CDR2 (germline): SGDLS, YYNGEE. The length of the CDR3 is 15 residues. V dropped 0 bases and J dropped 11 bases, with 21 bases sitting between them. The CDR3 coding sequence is TGTGCCAGCAGCGTAGGGGAGCGCTCCTACGAGCAGAAGTACTTC. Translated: CASSVGERSYEQKYF.

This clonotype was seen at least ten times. CDR3 DNA sequence: TGTGCCATCAGTCGAGACATGGGCACTGAAGCTTTCTTT. Protein sequence: CAISRDMGTEAFF. This chain links TRBV10-3 with TRBJ1-1; no reliable D call. This CDR3 has 13 residues. Trimming shortened V by 5 bases and J by 4 bases, and 11 bases separated the two germline ends. CDR1 is ENHRY and CDR2 is SYGVKD in the germline V gene.

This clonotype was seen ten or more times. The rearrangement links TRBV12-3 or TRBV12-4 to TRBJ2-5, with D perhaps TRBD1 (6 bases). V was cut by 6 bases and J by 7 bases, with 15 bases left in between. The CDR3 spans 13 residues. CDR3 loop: CASRPQGVGTQYF. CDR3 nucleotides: TGTGCCAGCAGACCACAGGGAGTTGGGACCCAGTACTTC.

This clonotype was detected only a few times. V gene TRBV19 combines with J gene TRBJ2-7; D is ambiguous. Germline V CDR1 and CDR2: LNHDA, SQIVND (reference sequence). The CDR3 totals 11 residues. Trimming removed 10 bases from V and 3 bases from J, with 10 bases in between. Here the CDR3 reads CATSLHYEQYF. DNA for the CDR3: TGTGCCACTTCCCTCCACTACGAGCAGTACTTC.

CDR3 in amino acids: CATSRGHRGQTDTQYF. The CDR3 DNA reads as TGTGCCACCAGCAGAGGCCACCGAGGCCAGACAGATACGCAGTATTTT. The V and J genes are TRBV15 and TRBJ2-3; D not certain. The CDR3 covers 16 residues. V was clipped by 1 base and J by 3 bases, with 14 bases between them. Per germline, CDR1 LNHNV and CDR2 YYDKDF (reference sequence).

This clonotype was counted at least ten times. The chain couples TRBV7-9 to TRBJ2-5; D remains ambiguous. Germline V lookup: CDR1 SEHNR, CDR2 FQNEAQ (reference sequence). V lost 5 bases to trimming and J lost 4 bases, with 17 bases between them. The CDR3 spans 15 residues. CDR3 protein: CASSIVPVSLETQYF. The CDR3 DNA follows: TGTGCCAGCAGCATAGTCCCAGTTTCGTTAGAGACCCAGTACTTC.

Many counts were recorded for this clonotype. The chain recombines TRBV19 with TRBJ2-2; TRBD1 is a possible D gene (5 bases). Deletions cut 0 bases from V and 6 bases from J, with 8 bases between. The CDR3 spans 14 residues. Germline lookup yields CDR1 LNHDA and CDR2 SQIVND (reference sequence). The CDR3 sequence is CASSIDRVAGELFF. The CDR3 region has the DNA TGTGCCAGTAGTATAGACAGGGTGGCCGGGGAGCTGTTTTTT.

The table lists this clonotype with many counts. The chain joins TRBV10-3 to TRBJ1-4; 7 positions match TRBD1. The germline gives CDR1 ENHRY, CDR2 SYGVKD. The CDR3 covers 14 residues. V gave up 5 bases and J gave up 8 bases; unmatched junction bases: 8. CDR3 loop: CAISIQGNKEKLFF. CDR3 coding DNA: TGTGCCATCAGTATACAGGGGAATAAAGAAAAACTGTTTTTT.

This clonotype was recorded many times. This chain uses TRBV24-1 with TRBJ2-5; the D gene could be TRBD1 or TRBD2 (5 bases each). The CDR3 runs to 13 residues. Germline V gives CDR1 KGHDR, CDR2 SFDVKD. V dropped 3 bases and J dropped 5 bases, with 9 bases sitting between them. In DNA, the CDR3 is TGTGCCACCAGTGATCCAGGGACGGAGACCCAGTACTTC. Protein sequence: CATSDPGTETQYF.

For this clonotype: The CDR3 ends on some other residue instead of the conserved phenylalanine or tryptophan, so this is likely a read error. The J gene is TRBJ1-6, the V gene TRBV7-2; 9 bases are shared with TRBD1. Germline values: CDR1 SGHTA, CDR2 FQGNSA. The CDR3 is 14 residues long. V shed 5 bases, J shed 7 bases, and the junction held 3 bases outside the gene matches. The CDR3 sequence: CASSHGTGNSPLHL. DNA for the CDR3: TGTGCCAGCAGCCACGGGACAGGGAATTCACCCCTCCACCTT.

CDR3 DNA sequence: TGTGCCAGCAGCTCACCCATGACCCCAGGCGCAACTAATGAAAAACTGTTTTTT. Its translation: CASSSPMTPGATNEKLFF. The chain carries TRBV7-2 and TRBJ1-4; the D is unclear. The CDR3 extends over 18 amino acids. The germline V gene encodes CDR1 SGHTA and CDR2 FQGNSA. V was clipped by 4 bases and J by 0 bases, with 18 bases between them.

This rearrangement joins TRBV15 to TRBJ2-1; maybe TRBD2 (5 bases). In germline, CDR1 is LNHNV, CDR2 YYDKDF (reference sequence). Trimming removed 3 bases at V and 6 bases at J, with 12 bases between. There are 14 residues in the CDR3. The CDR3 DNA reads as TGTGCCACCAGCAGGAGGGCCTTGTCCAATGAGCAGTTCTTC. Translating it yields CATSRRALSNEQFF.

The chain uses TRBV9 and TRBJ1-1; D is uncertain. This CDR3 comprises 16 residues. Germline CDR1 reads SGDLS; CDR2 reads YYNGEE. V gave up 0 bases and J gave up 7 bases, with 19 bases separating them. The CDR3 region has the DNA TGTGCCAGCAGCGTAGCTGTTGTGGGATCAGACAATGAAGCTTTCTTT. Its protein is CASSVAVVGSDNEAFF.

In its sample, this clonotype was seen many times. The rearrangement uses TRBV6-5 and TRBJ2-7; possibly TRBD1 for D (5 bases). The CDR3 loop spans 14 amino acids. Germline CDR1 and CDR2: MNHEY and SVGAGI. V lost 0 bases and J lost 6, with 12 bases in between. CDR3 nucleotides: TGTGCCAGCAGTTACTCCCCCAGGGATAGCGAGCAGTACTTC. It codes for CASSYSPRDSEQYF.

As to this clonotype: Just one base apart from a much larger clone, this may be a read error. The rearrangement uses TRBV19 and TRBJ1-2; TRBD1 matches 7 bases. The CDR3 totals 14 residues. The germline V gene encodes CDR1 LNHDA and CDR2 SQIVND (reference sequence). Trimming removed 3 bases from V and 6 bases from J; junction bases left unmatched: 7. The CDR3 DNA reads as TGTGCCAGTAGTATCCAGACAGGGACGAATGGCTACACCTTC. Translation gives CASSIQTGTNGYTF.

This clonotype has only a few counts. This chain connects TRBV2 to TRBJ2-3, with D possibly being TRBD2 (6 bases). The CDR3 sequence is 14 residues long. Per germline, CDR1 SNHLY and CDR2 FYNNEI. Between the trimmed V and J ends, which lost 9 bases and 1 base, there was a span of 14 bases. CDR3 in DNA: TGTGCCAGGGATAGGGACTTACGCACAGATACGCAGTATTTT. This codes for CARDRDLRTDTQYF.

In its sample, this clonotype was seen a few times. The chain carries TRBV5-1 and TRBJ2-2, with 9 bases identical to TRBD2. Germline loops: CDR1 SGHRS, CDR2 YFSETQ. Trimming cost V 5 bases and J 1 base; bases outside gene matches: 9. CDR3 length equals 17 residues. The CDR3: CASSFLPSGVNTGELFF. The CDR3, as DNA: TGCGCCAGCAGTTTCCTTCCTAGCGGGGTGAACACCGGGGAGCTGTTTTTT.